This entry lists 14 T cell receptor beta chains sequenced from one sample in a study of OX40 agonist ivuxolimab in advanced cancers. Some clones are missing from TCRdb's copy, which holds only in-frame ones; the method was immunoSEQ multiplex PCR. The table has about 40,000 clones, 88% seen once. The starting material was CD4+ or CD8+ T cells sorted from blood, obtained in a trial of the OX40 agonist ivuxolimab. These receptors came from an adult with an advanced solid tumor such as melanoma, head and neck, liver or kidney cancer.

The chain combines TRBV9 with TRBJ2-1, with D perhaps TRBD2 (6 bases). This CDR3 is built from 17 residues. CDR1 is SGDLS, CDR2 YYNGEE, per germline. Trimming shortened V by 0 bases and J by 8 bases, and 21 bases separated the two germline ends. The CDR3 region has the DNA TGTGCCAGCAGCGTAGACTCGGCGGGACTCCCTCAGGATGAGCAGTTCTTC. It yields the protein CASSVDSAGLPQDEQFF.

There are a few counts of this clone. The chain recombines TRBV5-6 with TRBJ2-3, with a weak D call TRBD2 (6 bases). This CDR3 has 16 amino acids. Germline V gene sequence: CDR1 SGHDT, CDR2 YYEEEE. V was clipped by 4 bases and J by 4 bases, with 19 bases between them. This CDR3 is CASSVSGRVSADTQYF. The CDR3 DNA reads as TGTGCCAGCAGCGTATCCGGGAGAGTGAGCGCAGATACGCAGTATTTT.

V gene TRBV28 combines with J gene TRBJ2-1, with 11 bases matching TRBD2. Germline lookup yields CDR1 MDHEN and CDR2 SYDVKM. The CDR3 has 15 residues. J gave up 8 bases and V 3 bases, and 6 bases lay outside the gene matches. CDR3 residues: CASSLGTSGLDEQFF. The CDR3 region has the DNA TGTGCCAGCAGTTTGGGGACTAGCGGCTTGGATGAGCAGTTCTTC.

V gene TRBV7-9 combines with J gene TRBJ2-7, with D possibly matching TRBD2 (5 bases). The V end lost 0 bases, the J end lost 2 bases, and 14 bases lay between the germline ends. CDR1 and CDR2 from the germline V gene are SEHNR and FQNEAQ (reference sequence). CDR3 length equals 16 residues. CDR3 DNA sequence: TGTGCCAGCAGCTTAGCGCGGGCAGCTATCCCCTACGAGCAGTACTTC. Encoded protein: CASSLARAAIPYEQYF.

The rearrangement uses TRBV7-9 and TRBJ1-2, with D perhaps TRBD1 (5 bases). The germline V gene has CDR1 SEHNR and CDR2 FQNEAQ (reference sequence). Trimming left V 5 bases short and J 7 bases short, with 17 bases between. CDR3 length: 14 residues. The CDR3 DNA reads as TGTGCCAGCAGCCCAGCAACACAGGATGGTGGCTACACCTTC. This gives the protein CASSPATQDGGYTF. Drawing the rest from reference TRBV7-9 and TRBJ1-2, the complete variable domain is DTGVSQNPRHKITKRGQNVTFRCDPISEHNRLYWYRQTLGQGPEFLTYFQNEAQLEKSRLLSDRFSAERPKGSFSTLEIQRTEQGDSAMYLCASSPATQDGGYTFGSGTRLTVV.

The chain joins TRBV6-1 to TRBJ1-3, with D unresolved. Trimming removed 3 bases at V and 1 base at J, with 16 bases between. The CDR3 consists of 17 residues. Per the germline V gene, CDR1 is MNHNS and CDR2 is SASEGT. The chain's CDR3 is CASSEQKDVFSGNTIYF. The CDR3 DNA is TGTGCCAGCAGTGAGCAAAAGGACGTGTTTTCTGGAAACACCATATATTTT.

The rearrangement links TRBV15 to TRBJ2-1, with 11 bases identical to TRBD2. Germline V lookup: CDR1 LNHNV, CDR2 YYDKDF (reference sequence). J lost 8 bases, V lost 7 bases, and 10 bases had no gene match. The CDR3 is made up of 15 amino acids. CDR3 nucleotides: TGTGCCACCAAATACCTTAGCGGGAGGGCCCATGAGCAGTTCTTC. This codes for CATKYLSGRAHEQFF.

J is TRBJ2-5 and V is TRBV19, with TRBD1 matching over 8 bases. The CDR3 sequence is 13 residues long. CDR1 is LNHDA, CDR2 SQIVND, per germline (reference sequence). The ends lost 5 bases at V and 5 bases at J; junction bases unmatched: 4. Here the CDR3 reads CASSVTGDETQYF. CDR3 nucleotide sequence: TGTGCCAGTAGTGTGACAGGGGACGAGACCCAGTACTTC.

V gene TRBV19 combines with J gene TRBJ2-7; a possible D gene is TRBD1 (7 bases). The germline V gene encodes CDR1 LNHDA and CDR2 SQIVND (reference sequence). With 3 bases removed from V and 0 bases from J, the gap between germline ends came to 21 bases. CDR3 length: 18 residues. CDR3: CASSIKLLGRDSSYEQYF. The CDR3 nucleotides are TGTGCCAGTAGTATCAAACTCCTCGGGCGGGACAGCTCCTACGAGCAGTACTTC.

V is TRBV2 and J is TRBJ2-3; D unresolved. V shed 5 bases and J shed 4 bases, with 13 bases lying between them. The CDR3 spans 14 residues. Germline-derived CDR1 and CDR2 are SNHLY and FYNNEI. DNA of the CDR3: TGTGCCAGCAGTACTTATTTCCAAGCAGATACGCAGTATTTT. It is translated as CASSTYFQADTQYF.

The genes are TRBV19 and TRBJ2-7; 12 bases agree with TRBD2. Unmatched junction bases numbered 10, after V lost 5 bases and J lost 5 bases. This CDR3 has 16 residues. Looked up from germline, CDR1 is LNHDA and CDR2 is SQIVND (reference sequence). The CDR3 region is CASSPRVLAGGDEQYF. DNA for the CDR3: TGTGCCAGTAGTCCCCGAGTACTAGCGGGAGGCGACGAGCAGTACTTC.

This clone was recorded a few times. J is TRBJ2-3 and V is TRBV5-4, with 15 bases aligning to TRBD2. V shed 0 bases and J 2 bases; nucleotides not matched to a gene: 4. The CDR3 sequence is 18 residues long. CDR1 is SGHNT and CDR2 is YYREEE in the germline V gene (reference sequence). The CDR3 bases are TGTGCCAGCAGCTTGGTCGGACTAGCGGGAGGGCTCACAGATACGCAGTATTTT. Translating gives CASSLVGLAGGLTDTQYF.

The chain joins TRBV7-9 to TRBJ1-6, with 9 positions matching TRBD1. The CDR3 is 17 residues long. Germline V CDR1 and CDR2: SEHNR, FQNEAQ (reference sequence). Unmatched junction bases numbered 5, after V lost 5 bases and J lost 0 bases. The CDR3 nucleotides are TGTGCCAGCAGCGGAAACAGGGGGCACTCCTATAATTCACCCCTCCACTTT. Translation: CASSGNRGHSYNSPLHF.

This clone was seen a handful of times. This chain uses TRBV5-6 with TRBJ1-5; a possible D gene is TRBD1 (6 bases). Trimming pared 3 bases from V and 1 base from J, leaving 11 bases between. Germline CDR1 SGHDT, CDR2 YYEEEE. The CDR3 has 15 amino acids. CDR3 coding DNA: TGTGCCAGCAGCTCAGGGGTAGGGAGCAATCAGCCCCAGCATTTT. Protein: CASSSGVGSNQPQHF.